Listed below are T cell receptor beta chains from one sample, sequenced in a study of identical twins. TCRdb analysed the 5' RACE reads with MiXCR anew, one entry per CDR3 protein. This repertoire shows 300,000 or so distinct CDR3 sequences, more than 8% found once; its top ten account for under 7.5%. This same sample was also taken into another study, of yellow fever vaccine responses in identical twins.

Sequencing was performed on CD8+ T cells sorted from blood. The receptors stem from a woman in her late teens or twenties in good health. CDR3s include the opening cysteine and the closing phenylalanine or tryptophan.

J gene: TRBJ1-5
V gene: TRBV25-1
CDR3 length: 14
CDR3 protein: CASSALGGNQPQHF

J gene: TRBJ1-3
V gene: TRBV20-1
CDR3 length: 13
CDR3 protein: CSARERGGNTIYF

J gene: TRBJ2-1
V gene: TRBV12-3/TRBV12-4
CDR3 length: 13
CDR3 protein: CASSLLAINEQFF

J gene: TRBJ2-1
V gene: TRBV29-1
CDR3 length: 12
CDR3 protein: CSVERGDNEQFF

J gene: TRBJ2-5
V gene: TRBV27
CDR3 length: 12
CDR3 protein: CASSQGRETQYF

J gene: TRBJ2-3
V gene: TRBV4-3
CDR3 length: 16
CDR3 protein: CASSQGTMTSTDTQYF

J gene: TRBJ2-1
V gene: TRBV10-2
CDR3 length: 16
CDR3 protein: CASRRETSGGYNEQFF

J gene: TRBJ2-7
V gene: TRBV12-3/TRBV12-4
CDR3 length: 14
CDR3 protein: CASSPGQALNEQYF

J gene: TRBJ1-2
V gene: TRBV7-9
CDR3 length: 16
CDR3 protein: CASSLLRTETNYGYTF

J gene: TRBJ2-5
V gene: TRBV7-9
CDR3 length: 15
CDR3 protein: CASSLLDSWGETQYF

J gene: TRBJ2-3
V gene: TRBV6-4
CDR3 length: 14
CDR3 protein: CASSGAGGSDTQYF

J gene: TRBJ2-2
V gene: TRBV15
CDR3 length: 16
CDR3 protein: CATSRPGLAGTGELFF

J gene: TRBJ2-7
V gene: TRBV7-9
CDR3 length: 14
CDR3 protein: CASSLVGQSYEQYF

J gene: TRBJ1-2
V gene: TRBV28
CDR3 length: 13
CDR3 protein: CASSPGRSYGYTF

J gene: TRBJ2-1
V gene: TRBV2
CDR3 length: 14
CDR3 protein: CASSDVNSYNEQFF

J gene: TRBJ2-1
V gene: TRBV15
CDR3 length: 14
CDR3 protein: CATWSTLEPDEQFF

J gene: TRBJ2-2
V gene: TRBV6-2/TRBV6-3
CDR3 length: 15
CDR3 protein: CAIHAVGGNTGELFF

J gene: TRBJ2-3
V gene: TRBV7-9
CDR3 length: 15
CDR3 protein: CASSFRADRTDTQYF

J gene: TRBJ2-3
V gene: TRBV12-3/TRBV12-4
CDR3 length: 13
CDR3 protein: CASSFSSSDTQYF

J gene: TRBJ2-7
V gene: TRBV4-3
CDR3 length: 13
CDR3 protein: CASSQERSYEQYF

J gene: TRBJ1-1
V gene: TRBV7-9
CDR3 length: 14
CDR3 protein: CASSPTGTHTEAFF

J gene: TRBJ2-1
V gene: TRBV20-1
CDR3 length: 10
CDR3 protein: CSARDNEQFF

J gene: TRBJ2-7
V gene: TRBV19
CDR3 length: 16
CDR3 protein: CASSPGIGGRTYEQYF

J gene: TRBJ1-1
V gene: TRBV12-3/TRBV12-4
CDR3 length: 14
CDR3 protein: CASSPRQGRGEAFF

J gene: TRBJ2-1
V gene: TRBV4-1
CDR3 length: 13
CDR3 protein: CASSQPAGNEQFF

J gene: TRBJ2-7
V gene: TRBV20-1
CDR3 length: 16
CDR3 protein: CSARVFVAGGGNEQYF

J gene: TRBJ2-1
V gene: TRBV29-1
CDR3 length: 13
CDR3 protein: CSVELVSNNEQFF

J gene: TRBJ2-5
V gene: TRBV12-3/TRBV12-4
CDR3 length: 13
CDR3 protein: CASSFFSLETQYF

J gene: TRBJ2-2
V gene: TRBV10-2
CDR3 length: 12
CDR3 protein: CASRHNTGELFF

J gene: TRBJ1-1
V gene: TRBV4-2
CDR3 length: 14
CDR3 protein: CASSQVLARDEAFF

J gene: TRBJ2-3
V gene: TRBV9
CDR3 length: 17
CDR3 protein: CASSVETVGAVTDTQYF

J gene: TRBJ2-7
V gene: TRBV28
CDR3 length: 16
CDR3 protein: CASFIKGLTETYEQYF

J gene: TRBJ2-5
V gene: TRBV7-9
CDR3 length: 15
CDR3 protein: CASSLNQAGEETQYF

J gene: TRBJ2-1
V gene: TRBV5-6
CDR3 length: 16
CDR3 protein: CASSLAAAGTYNEQFF

J gene: TRBJ2-3
V gene: TRBV7-3
CDR3 length: 18
CDR3 protein: CTSSPELAGVASTDTQYF

J gene: TRBJ2-7
V gene: TRBV10-3
CDR3 length: 13
CDR3 protein: CAISTGTSGRVLF

J gene: TRBJ2-5
V gene: TRBV10-3
CDR3 length: 13
CDR3 protein: CAISDTGGETQYF